These 10 T cell receptor beta chains were all obtained from the same sample, sequenced in a study of blood T cell repertoires in COVID-19. The protocol was immunoSEQ multiplex PCR, while the TCRdb copy is restricted to in-frame clones and leaves out a portion. This table has about 160,000 clones, around 85% appearing once. The sequencing sample was made of peripheral blood. These receptors were collected from a man between 60 and 70 years old who had recovered from COVID-19.

This chain links TRBV15 with TRBJ1-5; perhaps TRBD1 as D (5 bases). CDR3 length equals 22 residues. V was shortened by 5 bases and J by 1 base, with 33 bases between the two germline ends. Looked up from germline, CDR1 is LNHNV and CDR2 is YYDKDF (reference sequence). This CDR3 is CATSPNLARQLDWGGSNQPQHF. CDR3 DNA sequence: TGTGCCACCAGCCCAAATTTGGCTAGACAGCTCGACTGGGGGGGAAGCAATCAGCCCCAGCATTTT.

This chain links TRBV7-9 with TRBJ1-5; D unresolved. The CDR3 length is 13 residues. The germline V gene has CDR1 SEHNR and CDR2 FQNEAQ (reference sequence). V was pared by 5 bases and J by 1 base, with 6 bases between. In nucleotides, the CDR3 is TGTGCCAGCAGCCCTATAAGCAATCAGCCCCAGCATTTT. Protein product: CASSPISNQPQHF.

The chain recombines TRBV11-2 with TRBJ2-5; D unclear. With 5 bases removed from V and 5 bases from J, the gap between germline ends came to 12 bases. Per the germline V gene, CDR1 is SGHAT and CDR2 is FQNNGV. The CDR3 is 13 residues long. The CDR3 here is CASSPGARETQYF. CDR3 nucleotide sequence: TGTGCCAGCAGCCCTGGTGCGCGGGAGACCCAGTACTTC.

This clone was seen a handful of times. This chain connects TRBV7-3 to TRBJ2-2; tentative D call: TRBD1 (5 bases). Germline CDR1 is SGHTA and CDR2 is FQGTGA. Trimming removed 1 base at V and 4 bases at J, with 10 bases between. The CDR3 has 15 amino acids. In DNA, the CDR3 is TGTGCCAGCAGCTTAAAGACAGAAAGCACCGGGGAGCTGTTTTTT. Protein sequence: CASSLKTESTGELFF. The entire variable domain, with the rest obtained from reference TRBV7-3 and TRBJ2-2, is as follows: GAGVSQTPSNKVTEKGKYVELRCDPISGHTALYWYRQSLGQGPEFLIYFQGTGAADDSGLPNDRFFAVRPEGSVSTLKIQRTERGDSAVYLCASSLKTESTGELFFGEGSRLTVL.

The rearrangement links TRBV24-1 to TRBJ2-3; 9 positions agree with TRBD1. The CDR3 spans 16 residues. Trimming took 1 base from V and 5 from J; bases not matched to a gene: 6. Per the germline V gene, CDR1 is KGHDR and CDR2 is SFDVKD. CDR3 protein: CATSDLQGAGGDTQYF. DNA for the CDR3: TGTGCCACCAGTGATTTACAGGGGGCAGGTGGAGATACGCAGTATTTT.

This clone was counted between two and nine times. This chain connects TRBV27 to TRBJ2-2, with 11 bases aligning to TRBD2. V shed 8 bases, J shed 9 bases, and the junction held 8 bases outside the gene matches. Germline CDR1 and CDR2: MNHEY and SMNVEV (reference sequence). The CDR3 runs 14 residues. CDR3 nucleotides: TGTGCCAGCGGACCCCTAGCGGGGGGTAGGGAGCTGTTTTTT. Translation: CASGPLAGGRELFF.

This clone was seen once. The chain couples TRBV9 to TRBJ2-1; the D gene is possibly TRBD1 (5 bases). Trimming shortened V by 3 bases and J by 4 bases, and 17 bases separated the two germline ends. CDR3 size: 16 residues. Germline-derived CDR1 and CDR2 are SGDLS and YYNGEE. The CDR3 region is CASSDPLGVGYNEQFF. Written as DNA, the CDR3 is TGTGCCAGCAGCGACCCCCTAGGGGTAGGATACAATGAGCAGTTCTTC.

The CDR3 protein is CASSSPSGGVGRETQYF. In nucleotides, the CDR3 is TGTGCCAGCAGCTCCCCCAGCGGGGGGGTAGGAAGAGAGACCCAGTACTTC. This chain joins TRBV7-2 and TRBJ2-5, with 10 bases aligning to TRBD2. This CDR3 is 17 amino acids long. Germline assignment: CDR1 SGHTA and CDR2 FQGNSA. After removal of 4 bases from V and 4 bases from J, the junction contained 12 bases not matched to a gene.

V gene TRBV18 combines with J gene TRBJ1-6; the D gene is possibly TRBD1 (6 bases). The V end was cut by 8 bases, the J end by 3 bases, with 8 bases between. The CDR3 spans 13 residues. CDR1 is KGHSH and CDR2 is LQKENI in the germline V gene. CDR3 sequence reads: CASADSYNSPLHF. The CDR3 DNA reads TGTGCCAGCGCGGACAGCTATAATTCACCCCTCCACTTT.

The chain couples TRBV7-9 to TRBJ2-1; 10 nucleotides agree with TRBD2. Germline V gene lookup returns CDR1 SEHNR and CDR2 FQNEAQ (reference sequence). With V trimmed by 0 bases and J by 0 bases, 2 bases remained unmatched. CDR3 length: 17 amino acids. CDR3 nucleotide sequence: TGTGCCAGCAGCTTAGCAGCGGGGGGGATCTCCTACAATGAGCAGTTCTTC. Amino acids: CASSLAAGGISYNEQFF.